What follows are 13 T cell receptor beta chains derived from one specimen sequenced in a study of T-cell memory formation after mild COVID-19. TCRdb reprocessed the 5' RACE reads with MiXCR, giving one entry per CDR3 protein. In the table there are roughly 150,000 distinct CDR3 sequences, over 10% of which are singletons. Input material: PBMCs or a T cell subset sorted from them (not recorded which). The receptors were sampled from a man aged 18 to 30 who had mild COVID-19 (a few samples of this study predate the infection). Cell type and time point are not known.

This clonotype was observed a handful of times. CDR3 residues: CASSQEDLPKYEQYF. CDR3 bases: TGTGCCAGCAGCCAAGAGGATCTCCCCAAGTACGAGCAGTACTTC. The chain has TRBV3-2 and TRBJ2-7; TRBD2 is the table's D call, not checked against the DNA. TRBV3-2 is an annotated pseudogene. This CDR3 region has 15 residues.

The CDR3 DNA follows: TGTGCCAGCAGCCCCGACAGGGGCATTTACAATGAGCAGTTCTTC. Its translation is CASSPDRGIYNEQFF. The chain uses TRBV12-3 or TRBV12-4 and TRBJ2-1; 8 nucleotides agree with TRBD1. There are 15 residues in the CDR3. Trimming at V came to 6 bases and at J to 4 bases, leaving 8 bases not matched to a gene.

This clonotype was recorded many times. The rearrangement links TRBV7-9 to TRBJ2-5; D is possibly TRBD1 (7 bases). Germline V gene lookup returns CDR1 SEHNR and CDR2 FQNEAQ (reference sequence). CDR3 length equals 15 residues. The V gene lost 5 bases and the J gene lost 6 bases, with 19 bases spanning the gap. Here the CDR3 reads CASSAGQSSGQTQYF. CDR3 DNA sequence: TGTGCCAGCAGCGCGGGACAGTCCTCGGGTCAGACCCAGTACTTC.

This clonotype appeared many times. The chain has TRBV20-1 and TRBJ1-1, with D possibly TRBD1 on 6 matching bases. The CDR3 totals 15 residues. Trimming left V 6 bases short and J 1 base short, with 18 bases between. Germline lookup yields CDR1 DFQATT and CDR2 SNEGSKA (reference sequence). CDR3 coding DNA: TGCAGTGCCCAAGTACCGGGACACAGGAACACTGAAGCTTTCTTT. It specifies CSAQVPGHRNTEAFF.

This clonotype was detected only a few times. The DNA of the CDR3 is TGCGCCAGCAGCTTGGTTCCAACTAGCACAGATACGCAGTATTTT. It codes for CASSLVPTSTDTQYF. The rearrangement links TRBV5-1 to TRBJ2-3, with D unresolved. This CDR3 contains 15 residues. V shed 0 bases and J shed 0 bases, with 8 bases lying between them. Germline assignment: CDR1 SGHRS and CDR2 YFSETQ.

The V gene is TRBV2, the J gene TRBJ1-6; D uncertain. CDR1 SNHLY and CDR2 FYNNEI come from the germline V gene. The V end was cut by 1 base, the J end by 7 bases, with 2 bases between. This CDR3 comprises 12 residues. The CDR3 DNA sequence: TGTGCCAGCAGTGAAGAAAATTCACCCCTCCACTTT. It yields the protein CASSEENSPLHF. The variable domain in full, completed from reference TRBV2 and TRBJ1-6, reads EPEVTQTPSHQVTQMGQEVILRCVPISNHLYFYWYRQILGQKVEFLVSFYNNEISEKSEIFDDQFSVERPDGSNFTLKIRSTKLEDSAMYFCASSEENSPLHFGNGTRLTVT.

This chain joins TRBV2 and TRBJ1-4; D is unresolved. Germline lookup yields CDR1 SNHLY and CDR2 FYNNEI. The V and J ends lost 1 base and 0 bases respectively, with 3 bases between them. The length of the CDR3 is 14 residues. The CDR3 protein is CASSEEPTNEKLFF. The CDR3, as DNA: TGTGCCAGCAGTGAAGAGCCAACTAATGAAAAACTGTTTTTT.

The V and J genes are TRBV7-3 and TRBJ2-3, with unresolved D. Germline CDR1 SGHTA, CDR2 FQGTGA. The germline V and J ends were trimmed by 4 bases and 5 bases, with 10 bases remaining between them. CDR3 length: 13 residues. The CDR3 region has the DNA TGTGCCAGCAGCTCGGACCTGAGAGATACGCAGTATTTT. This sequence encodes CASSSDLRDTQYF.

This clonotype was picked up a small number of times. V usage is TRBV7-9 and J usage is TRBJ2-7; D is perhaps TRBD1 (5 bases). The germline V and J ends were trimmed by 2 bases and 2 bases, with 16 bases remaining between them. Germline lookup yields CDR1 SEHNR and CDR2 FQNEAQ (reference sequence). This CDR3 comprises 16 residues. CDR3 loop: CASSLRHQGSPYEQYF. The DNA for the CDR3 is TGTGCCAGCAGCTTACGTCACCAGGGCTCTCCCTACGAGCAGTACTTC.

V gene TRBV20-1 combines with J gene TRBJ2-7; 9 nucleotides align to TRBD1. CDR3 length: 10 amino acids. V shed 5 bases, J shed 9 bases, and the junction held 2 bases outside the gene matches. CDR1 and CDR2 from the germline V gene are DFQATT and SNEGSKA (reference sequence). The CDR3 DNA sequence: TGCAGTGCTGGGACAGGGTGGCAGTACTTC. Protein product: CSAGTGWQYF.

The rearrangement uses TRBV7-2 and TRBJ1-6; D is possibly TRBD1 (5 bases). Germline loops: CDR1 SGHTA, CDR2 FQGNSA. The CDR3 spans 13 residues. Trimming left V 3 bases short and J 8 bases short, with 8 bases between. CDR3 sequence: CASSFMGDSPLHF. CDR3 nucleotides: TGTGCCAGCAGCTTTATGGGGGATTCACCCCTCCACTTT. Supplemented by reference TRBV7-2 and TRBJ1-6, the full variable domain reads GAGVSQSPSNKVTEKGKDVELRCDPISGHTALYWYRQSLGQGLEFLIYFQGNSAPDKSGLPSDRFSAERTGGSVSTLTIQRTQQEDSAVYLCASSFMGDSPLHFGNGTRLTVT.

The chain carries TRBV6-5 and TRBJ2-2; tentative D call: TRBD2 (6 bases). The CDR3 totals 13 residues. V gave up 7 bases and J gave up 3 bases, with 9 bases separating them. Germline CDR1 and CDR2: MNHEY and SVGAGI. This CDR3 reads CASKREDTGELFF. CDR3 DNA: TGTGCCAGCAAGAGGGAGGACACCGGGGAGCTGTTTTTT.

This clonotype occurred many times. This chain links TRBV29-1 with TRBJ2-1, with 8 bases identical to TRBD2. Germline values: CDR1 SQVTM, CDR2 ANQGSEA. V dropped 8 bases and J dropped 4; count of bases not matched to a gene: 7. The CDR3 loop spans 13 amino acids. CDR3 bases: TGCAGCTCGGGCGCGGGGGGTTACAATGAGCAGTTCTTC. It yields the protein CSSGAGGYNEQFF.